The rows below give T cell receptor beta chains drawn from one sample of a study of blood T cell repertoires in COVID-19. Assay used: immunoSEQ multiplex PCR; TCRdb lists only in-frame clones, some missing. The table lists approximately 170,000 clones, approximately 86% of them singletons. What was sequenced was peripheral blood. Receptors originate from a man aged 25-45 years with acute or convalescent COVID-19. The CDR3 runs from the conserved cysteine through the conserved F or W. A D gene is named only where the DNA matches it firmly. The size entry is marked missing in some rows and otherwise reads once, few, many or a size class.

clone size,V gene,J gene,D gene,CDR3 protein,CDR3 DNA
.,TRBV18,TRBJ2-4,TRBD2,CASSPSVAGGRIAKNIQYF,TGTGCCAGCTCACCATCAGTAGCGGGGGGGCGTATAGCCAAAAACATTCAGTACTTC
.,TRBV21-1,TRBJ2-2,.,CASSIAGENGELFF,TGTGCCAGCAGCATCGCAGGGGAGAACGGGGAGCTGTTTTTT
once,TRBV3-1/TRBV3-2,TRBJ1-2,.,CASSEGQSNYGYTF,TGTGCCAGCAGCGAAGGACAGTCGAACTATGGCTACACCTTC
.,TRBV7-3,TRBJ1-1,.,CASSPSPGQSAFF,TGTGCCAGCAGCCCCAGTCCTGGGCAGTCGGCTTTCTTT
.,TRBV5-4,TRBJ1-4,.,CASSLFGAGGEKLFF,TGTGCCAGCAGCTTGTTCGGGGCCGGAGGGGAAAAACTGTTTTTT
.,TRBV4-1,TRBJ1-1,TRBD1,CASSHHRGDTEAFF,TGCGCCAGCAGCCACCACAGGGGGGACACTGAAGCTTTCTTT
.,TRBV6-5,TRBJ1-2,.,CASSKQSPLDYGYTF,TGTGCCAGCAGCAAACAGAGCCCTCTGGACTATGGCTACACCTTC
.,TRBV14,TRBJ1-6,TRBD1,CASSQGVGQGGNSPLHF,TGTGCCAGCAGCCAAGGGGTAGGACAGGGGGGCAATTCACCCCTCCACTTT
.,TRBV27,TRBJ2-3,TRBD1,CASSPGQRTDTQYF,TGTGCCAGCAGCCCGGGACAGCGCACAGATACGCAGTATTTT
.,TRBV5-3,TRBJ1-3,.,CARSLGSWGGGNTIYF,TGTGCCAGAAGCTTGGGCTCCTGGGGAGGGGGAAACACCATATATTTT
.,TRBV24-1,TRBJ2-7,.,CATSARDNTGYEQYF,TGTGCCACCAGTGCCAGGGACAATACAGGGTACGAGCAGTACTTC
.,TRBV28,TRBJ2-1,TRBD2,CAIREGSSYNEQFF,TGTGCCATCAGGGAGGGCTCCTCCTACAATGAGCAGTTCTTC
few,TRBV5-8,TRBJ2-6,TRBD1,CASSSRDRAAGANVLTF,TGTGCCAGCAGCTCCCGGGACAGGGCTGCTGGGGCCAACGTCCTGACTTTC
.,TRBV6-4,TRBJ2-2,.,CASSDSGDTGELFF,TGTGCCAGCAGTGACTCAGGGGACACCGGGGAGCTGTTTTTT
.,TRBV6-5,TRBJ1-5,.,CASSSMGQNQPQHF,TGTGCCAGCAGTTCGATGGGCCAAAATCAGCCCCAGCATTTT
.,TRBV5-1,TRBJ2-7,.,CASSGPYEQYF,TGCGCCAGCAGCGGGCCATACGAGCAGTACTTC
.,TRBV5-8,TRBJ2-4,.,CASSLKSLIENIQYF,TGTGCCAGCAGCTTGAAATCTTTAATAGAAAACATTCAGTACTTC
once,TRBV11-3,TRBJ2-1,.,CASSLYTGNEQFF,TGTGCCAGCAGCTTATATACAGGGAATGAGCAGTTCTTC
.,TRBV6-5,TRBJ1-3,.,CASSYSLRGGNTIYF,TGTGCCAGCAGTTACTCGCTCAGAGGGGGAAACACCATATATTTT
.,TRBV7-6,TRBJ2-5,TRBD2,CASSFRASGEETQYF,TGTGCCAGCAGCTTCAGGGCTAGCGGGGAAGAGACCCAGTACTTC
.,TRBV30,TRBJ1-2,TRBD1,CAWRYGTGTSGYTF,TGTGCCTGGAGATACGGGACAGGGACGAGCGGCTACACCTTC
.,TRBV5-5,TRBJ1-2,.,CASSRSGDYGYTF,TGTGCCAGCAGCCGCAGCGGTGACTATGGCTACACCTTC
.,TRBV19,TRBJ1-1,.,CASSIAPQGGNTEAFF,TGTGCCAGTAGTATAGCCCCACAGGGTGGGAACACTGAAGCTTTCTTT
.,TRBV6-5,TRBJ2-3,.,CASRGVGATDTQYF,TGTGCCAGCCGGGGAGTGGGAGCCACAGATACGCAGTATTTT
.,TRBV3-1/TRBV3-2,TRBJ2-7,TRBD2,CASSLWTSGGYEQYF,TGTGCCAGCAGCCTGTGGACTAGCGGGGGGTACGAGCAGTACTTC
once,TRBV6-5,TRBJ1-2,.,CASSYKWSSNYGYTF,TGTGCCAGCAGTTACAAGTGGAGCTCGAACTATGGCTACACCTTC
.,TRBV19,TRBJ1-6,TRBD1,CASSTAGTGPNSPLHF,TGTGCCAGTAGTACGGCCGGGACAGGACCAAATTCACCCCTCCACTTT
.,TRBV3-1/TRBV3-2,TRBJ2-7,TRBD1,CASSHPGQHHYEQYF,TGTGCCAGCAGCCATCCGGGACAGCACCACTACGAGCAGTACTTC
.,TRBV5-4,TRBJ2-7,TRBD2,CASSLSSGRAGEQYF,TGTGCCAGCAGCTTGTCTAGCGGGAGGGCAGGGGAGCAGTACTTC
.,TRBV29-1,TRBJ2-1,TRBD2,CSVGEIAGGGNEQFF,TGCAGCGTTGGAGAGATAGCGGGAGGTGGCAATGAGCAGTTCTTC
.,TRBV5-4,TRBJ2-2,TRBD2,CASSLRTSGKTGELFF,TGTGCCAGCAGCCTTAGGACTAGCGGGAAGACCGGGGAGCTGTTTTTT
few,TRBV30,TRBJ1-2,.,CAWGGVGYTF,TGTGCCTGGGGGGGAGTTGGCTACACCTTC
few,TRBV6-4,TRBJ1-1,.,CASKRSMNTEAFF,TGTGCCAGCAAGCGGAGCATGAACACTGAAGCTTTCTTT
.,TRBV29-1,TRBJ1-2,TRBD1,CSVDKATGYGYTF,TGCAGCGTTGATAAAGCGACAGGGTATGGCTACACCTTC
.,TRBV10-2,TRBJ2-1,.,CASTRQGGDEQFF,TGCGCCAGCACTCGGCAGGGTGGGGATGAGCAGTTCTTC
.,TRBV7-2,TRBJ1-6,.,CASSLSRDTNSPLHF,TGTGCCAGCAGCTTATCCCGCGATACTAATTCACCCCTCCACTTT
.,TRBV3-1/TRBV3-2,TRBJ2-2,.,CASSQGFRGPPGELFF,TGTGCCAGCAGCCAAGGGTTCAGGGGACCCCCCGGGGAGCTGTTTTTT
.,TRBV5-1,TRBJ2-4,TRBD2,CASSPSEAGGPIAKNIQYF,TGCGCCAGCAGCCCTTCCGAGGCGGGAGGCCCCATTGCCAAAAACATTCAGTACTTC
.,TRBV19,TRBJ1-5,.,CASSYSYAGIHQPQHF,TGTGCCAGTAGTTATTCTTATGCAGGGATCCATCAGCCCCAGCATTTT
.,TRBV28,TRBJ1-2,TRBD1,CASTLGGTANYGYTF,TGTGCCAGCACCCTGGGTGGGACAGCTAACTATGGCTACACCTTC
.,TRBV5-4,TRBJ2-4,TRBD1,CASSLRDRGIQYF,TGTGCCAGCAGCCTGAGGGACAGGGGTATTCAGTACTTC
.,TRBV12-3/TRBV12-4,TRBJ1-2,.,CASSLVASWTF,TGTGCCAGCAGTTTAGTGGCTTCTTGGACCTTC
.,TRBV4-1,TRBJ1-2,TRBD1,CASSQANRGNSYGYTF,TGCGCCAGCAGCCAAGCGAACAGGGGCAATTCCTATGGCTACACCTTC
.,TRBV5-1,TRBJ2-1,TRBD2,CASSLVAGADNEQFF,TGCGCCAGCAGCTTAGTAGCGGGGGCAGACAATGAGCAGTTCTTC
once,TRBV19,TRBJ2-3,.,CASSMFTASYTDTQYF,TGTGCCAGTAGTATGTTTACAGCTTCTTACACAGATACGCAGTATTTT
.,TRBV2,TRBJ1-1,.,CASSESGLPNTEAFF,TGTGCCAGCAGTGAATCGGGACTCCCGAACACTGAAGCTTTCTTT
.,TRBV7-8,TRBJ1-2,.,CASSLAATNYGYTF,TGTGCCAGCAGCTTAGCGGCAACTAACTATGGCTACACCTTC
.,TRBV5-5,TRBJ2-3,.,CASSLTGMSTDTQYF,TGTGCCAGCAGCTTGACCGGGATGAGCACAGATACGCAGTATTTT
.,TRBV5-4,TRBJ1-2,TRBD1,CASSLGQGEVGYTF,TGTGCCAGCAGCTTGGGACAGGGAGAAGTTGGCTACACCTTC
.,TRBV19,TRBJ1-6,TRBD1,CASKGQGYSPLHF,TGTGCCAGTAAGGGACAGGGGTATTCACCCCTCCACTTT
.,TRBV5-5,TRBJ2-5,TRBD2,CASSVGLQETQYF,TGTGCCAGCAGCGTGGGACTACAAGAGACCCAGTACTTC
few,TRBV4-2,TRBJ2-5,TRBD2,CASSQDAAGGGETQYF,TGTGCCAGCAGCCAAGATGCAGCGGGAGGGGGGGAGACCCAGTACTTC
once,TRBV18,TRBJ2-3,TRBD2,CASSPVAGGPADTQYF,TGTGCCAGCTCACCTGTTGCGGGGGGGCCTGCAGATACGCAGTATTTT
.,TRBV3-1/TRBV3-2,TRBJ1-1,TRBD1,CASSRQGGTEAFF,TGTGCCAGCAGCAGACAGGGTGGTACTGAAGCTTTCTTT
.,TRBV29-1,TRBJ1-1,.,CSVEEVQAFF,TGCAGCGTTGAGGAGGTTCAAGCTTTCTTT
.,TRBV15,TRBJ1-1,.,CATSPPGMGLNTEAFF,TGTGCCACCAGCCCCCCCGGGATGGGATTGAACACTGAAGCTTTCTTT
.,TRBV12-3/TRBV12-4,TRBJ2-3,.,CASRGPADTQYF,TGTGCCAGCAGGGGCCCGGCAGATACGCAGTATTTT
once,TRBV25-1,TRBJ1-6,TRBD1,CASSVGDREILTPLHF,TGTGCCAGCAGTGTGGGAGACAGGGAAATATTAACACCCCTCCACTTT